These 23 T cell receptor beta chains were all obtained from the same sample, sequenced in a study of T-cell memory formation after mild COVID-19. TCRdb reanalysed the 5' RACE reads using MiXCR and keeps one entry per CDR3 protein. The sample includes just over 300,000 distinct CDR3 sequences, roughly 19% seen only once; the top ten take 20% to 25%. The sequenced sample consisted of PBMCs or a T cell subset sorted from them (not recorded which). Source of these receptors: a man between 18 and 35 years old who had mild COVID-19 (a few samples of this study predate the infection). Cell type and time point are not known.

This clonotype was counted a few times. The chain joins TRBV20-1 to TRBJ2-7; D gene ambiguous. V lost 0 bases and J lost 2, with 11 bases in between. Germline CDR1 DFQATT, CDR2 SNEGSKA (reference sequence). The CDR3 has 14 amino acids. CDR3 sequence reads: CSARDRLGTYEQYF. CDR3 bases: TGCAGTGCTAGAGATCGGCTGGGAACCTACGAGCAGTACTTC.

This clonotype was observed a handful of times. The V and J genes are TRBV4-1 and TRBJ2-7, with D perhaps TRBD1 (5 bases). The CDR3 has 17 residues. Germline V lookup: CDR1 MGHRA, CDR2 YSYEKL. V lost 3 bases and J 3 bases, leaving 21 bases between the germline ends. The DNA of the CDR3 is TGCGCCAGCAGCCACCCCGGGCAGCAGGGCCGCCTCTACGAGCAGTACTTC. Amino acid sequence: CASSHPGQQGRLYEQYF.

This clonotype appeared many times. The gene calls are TRBV11-2 and TRBJ2-5; D is ambiguous. The CDR3 is made up of 12 amino acids. Trimming left V 4 bases short and J 2 bases short, with 5 bases between. Germline CDR1 reads SGHAT; CDR2 reads FQNNGV. The DNA for the CDR3 is TGTGCCAGCAGCTGGTGGCAAGAGACCCAGTACTTC. This sequence encodes CASSWWQETQYF.

The chain joins TRBV5-1 to TRBJ2-7; D unresolved. With 0 bases removed from V and 5 bases from J, the gap between germline ends came to 15 bases. Germline V gene lookup returns CDR1 SGHRS and CDR2 YFSETQ. The CDR3 is 15 residues long. In DNA form, the CDR3 reads TGCGCCAGCAGCTTGGCTGCGCCCCATGAACACGAGCAGTACTTC. This encodes CASSLAAPHEHEQYF.

This chain uses TRBV6-2 or TRBV6-3 with TRBJ2-7, with D possibly being TRBD1 or TRBD2 (6 bases each). Trimming removed 2 bases at V and 4 bases at J, with 15 bases between. Per the germline V gene, CDR1 is MNHEY and CDR2 is SVGEGT. The length of the CDR3 is 15 residues. CDR3 coding DNA: TGTGCCAGCAGTTACGGAGGGGGGCGAAAGTACGAGCAGTACGTC. Its protein product is CASSYGGGRKYEQYV.

There are a few counts of this clonotype. V and J are TRBV9 and TRBJ2-1, with 7 bases fitting TRBD2. Germline V CDR1 and CDR2: SGDLS, YYNGEE. V lost 1 base to trimming and J lost 3 bases; unmatched junction nucleotides: 1. This CDR3 contains 14 residues. DNA for the CDR3: TGTGCCAGCAGCGTACTAGCGGACTACAATGAGCAGTTCTTC. The encoded protein is CASSVLADYNEQFF. The full variable domain, rest sourced from reference TRBV9 and TRBJ2-1, is DSGVTQTPKHLITATGQRVTLRCSPRSGDLSVYWYQQSLDQGLQFLIQYYNGEERAKGNILERFSAQQFPDLHSELNLSSLELGDSALYFCASSVLADYNEQFFGPGTRLTVL.

The chain links TRBV5-6 to TRBJ2-7; unclear D gene. The CDR3 runs 14 residues. Germline lookup yields CDR1 SGHDT and CDR2 YYEEEE. The germline V and J ends were trimmed by 1 base and 0 bases, with 8 bases remaining between them. Here the CDR3 DNA reads TGTGCCAGCAGCTTGCCTTCGAGCTCCTACGAGCAGTACGTC. Translation: CASSLPSSSYEQYV.

This rearrangement joins TRBV20-1 to TRBJ2-1; no clear D gene. The CDR3 is 13 amino acids. Trimming shortened V by 2 bases and J by 8 bases, and 13 bases separated the two germline ends. Germline V CDR1 and CDR2: DFQATT, SNEGSKA (reference sequence). DNA of the CDR3: TGCAGTGCTAGACCCGCCCAGGTCCATGAGCAGTTCTTC. The encoded protein is CSARPAQVHEQFF.

There are a few counts of this clonotype. This rearrangement joins TRBV5-1 to TRBJ2-7; 8 bases are a match to TRBD1. Germline CDR1 reads SGHRS; CDR2 reads YFSETQ. V shed 5 bases, J shed 4 bases, and the junction held 5 bases outside the gene matches. The CDR3 runs to 13 residues. CDR3 nucleotide sequence: TGCGCCAGCAGGTCGGACAGGGAATACGAGCAGTACTTC. Residues: CASRSDREYEQYF.

This clonotype was seen ten or more times. The CDR3 here is CASSPTAGSPLHF. Here the CDR3 DNA reads TGTGCCAGCAGCCCGACCGCGGGTTCACCCCTCCACTTT. The chain carries TRBV7-9 and TRBJ1-6; D remains ambiguous. CDR1 and CDR2 (germline): SEHNR, FQNEAQ (reference sequence). Trimming removed 5 bases at V and 9 bases at J, with 11 bases between. The CDR3 extends over 13 amino acids.

This clonotype was counted many times. This chain connects TRBV13 to TRBJ1-2; D not resolved. The ends were cut back, 3 bases at V and 4 bases at J, with 9 bases in the middle. This CDR3 is 13 amino acids long. Germline lookup yields CDR1 PRHDT and CDR2 FYEKMQ (reference sequence). In DNA form, the CDR3 reads TGTGCCAGCAGCTTGGACGTTCTCTATGGCTACACCTTC. Translating it yields CASSLDVLYGYTF.

There are a few counts of this clonotype. This chain joins TRBV5-6 and TRBJ1-3; D is unclear. This CDR3 is 11 amino acids long. The V gene lost 4 bases and the J gene lost 2 bases, with 1 base spanning the gap. CDR1 is SGHDT and CDR2 is YYEEEE in the germline V gene. CDR3 protein: CASSTGNTIYF. The CDR3 DNA sequence: TGTGCCAGCAGCACTGGAAACACCATATATTTT.

A few counts support this clonotype. The CDR3 sequence: CASSYSRTAYEQYF. The CDR3 region has the DNA TGTGCCAGCAGTTACTCAAGGACAGCCTACGAGCAGTACTTC. The gene calls are TRBV6-5 and TRBJ2-7; a possible D gene is TRBD1 (6 bases). V was cut by 0 bases and J by 2 bases, with 8 bases left in between. The CDR3 is 14 residues long. The V gene's germline CDR1 is MNHEY and CDR2 SVGAGI.

This clonotype was detected a few times. The chain is built from TRBV12-5 and TRBJ1-2; 7 bases are shared with TRBD1. Trimming removed 6 bases from V and 6 bases from J; junction bases left unmatched: 10. Germline CDR1 and CDR2: LGHNT and FRNRAP. This CDR3 spans 14 amino acids. The CDR3 DNA reads TGTGCTAGTGGCGGAGGGACAGTCGTCGATGGCTACACCTTC. Protein sequence: CASGGGTVVDGYTF.

This clonotype was observed a few times. CDR3 nucleotide sequence: TGTGCCAGCAATGAGTACGAGCAGTACTTC. Amino acids: CASNEYEQYF. The genes are TRBV2 and TRBJ2-7; D ambiguous. Trimming removed 7 bases at V and 4 bases at J, with 5 bases between. CDR1 is SNHLY, CDR2 FYNNEI, per germline. The CDR3 runs 10 residues. Together with reference TRBV2 and TRBJ2-7, the CDR3 gives the full variable domain: EPEVTQTPSHQVTQMGQEVILRCVPISNHLYFYWYRQILGQKVEFLVSFYNNEISEKSEIFDDQFSVERPDGSNFTLKIRSTKLEDSAMYFCASNEYEQYFGPGTRLTVT.

The chain recombines TRBV5-6 with TRBJ1-4; no firm D call. Looked up from germline, CDR1 is SGHDT and CDR2 is YYEEEE. There are 14 residues in the CDR3. The V gene lost 0 bases and the J gene lost 8 bases, with 11 bases spanning the gap. DNA for the CDR3: TGTGCCAGCAGCTTGGAGTCAGAATGGGAAAAACTGTTTTTT. Protein product: CASSLESEWEKLFF.

This rearrangement joins TRBV6-5 to TRBJ1-2; D unclear. CDR3 length equals 13 residues. Germline V gives CDR1 MNHEY, CDR2 SVGAGI. Trimming stripped 5 bases from V and 7 bases from J, with 14 bases between. The chain's CDR3 is CASSPQTRSGYTF. The DNA of the CDR3 is TGTGCCAGCAGTCCTCAGACCCGTAGTGGCTACACCTTC.

V gene TRBV6-5 combines with J gene TRBJ1-1; TRBD1 is a possible D gene (5 bases). The length of the CDR3 is 15 residues. The germline CDR1 and CDR2 sequences are MNHEY and SVGAGI. V was shortened by 6 bases and J by 7 bases, with 21 bases between the two germline ends. CDR3 residues: CASRGDGSISIEAFF. The CDR3 DNA reads TGTGCCAGCAGGGGGGACGGAAGCATTAGTATTGAAGCTTTCTTT.

The chain carries TRBV4-3 and TRBJ1-6; no firm D call. Trimming cost V 4 bases and J 13 bases, with 20 bases left between them. This CDR3 contains 15 residues. Germline CDR1 is LGHNA and CDR2 is YSLEER. The chain's CDR3 is CASSPGRRPDLPLHF. The CDR3 DNA reads as TGCGCCAGCAGCCCGGGCCGTAGACCCGATTTGCCCCTCCACTTT.

This chain uses TRBV27 with TRBJ1-5, with 10 bases that match TRBD1. The CDR3 contains 15 residues. Germline V gene data show CDR1 as MNHEY and CDR2 as SMNVEV (reference sequence). Germline trimming cut 3 bases from V and 3 bases from J; bases unmatched to any gene: 2. The CDR3, as DNA: TGTGCCAGCAGTTTGGACAGGGGGGCCAATCAGCCCCAGCATTTT. Its protein is CASSLDRGANQPQHF.

This chain connects TRBV6-6 to TRBJ1-1; unclear D gene. Between the trimmed V and J ends, which lost 2 bases and 0 bases, there was a span of 7 bases. Germline V lookup: CDR1 MNHNY, CDR2 SVGAGI (reference sequence). CDR3 length equals 14 residues. The DNA for the CDR3 is TGTGCCAGCAGTTACAGGTACATGAACACTGAAGCTTTCTTT. It yields the protein CASSYRYMNTEAFF.

The rearrangement links TRBV20-1 to TRBJ1-5; D call uncertain. The CDR3 extends over 13 amino acids. V was pared by 6 bases and J by 7 bases, with 16 bases between. The germline V gene encodes CDR1 DFQATT and CDR2 SNEGSKA (reference sequence). The CDR3: CSAASSGSQPQHF. As DNA, the CDR3 is TGCAGTGCCGCATCTTCGGGTAGCCAGCCCCAGCATTTT.

This chain connects TRBV3-1 to TRBJ2-5, with TRBD1 as a possible D gene (6 bases). The CDR3 is 14 residues long. V was shortened by 2 bases and J by 0 bases, with 7 bases between the two germline ends. Germline V gene sequence: CDR1 LGHDT, CDR2 YNNKEL (reference sequence). CDR3 sequence reads: CASSQHRDQETQYF. DNA for the CDR3: TGTGCCAGCAGCCAACACAGGGACCAAGAGACCCAGTACTTC.